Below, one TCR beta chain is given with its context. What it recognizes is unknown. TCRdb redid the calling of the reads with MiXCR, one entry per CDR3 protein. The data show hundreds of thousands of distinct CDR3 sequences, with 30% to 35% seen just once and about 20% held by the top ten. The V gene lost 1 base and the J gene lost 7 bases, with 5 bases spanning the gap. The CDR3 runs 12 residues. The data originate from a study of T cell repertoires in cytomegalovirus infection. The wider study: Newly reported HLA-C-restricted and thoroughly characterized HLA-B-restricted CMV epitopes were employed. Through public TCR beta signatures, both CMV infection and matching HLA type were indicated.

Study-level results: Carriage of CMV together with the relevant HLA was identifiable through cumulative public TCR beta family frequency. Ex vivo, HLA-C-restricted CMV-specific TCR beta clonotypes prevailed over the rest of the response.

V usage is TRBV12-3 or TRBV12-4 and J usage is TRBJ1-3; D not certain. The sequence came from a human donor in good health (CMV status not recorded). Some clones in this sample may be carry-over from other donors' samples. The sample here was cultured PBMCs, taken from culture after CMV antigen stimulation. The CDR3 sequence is CASSLVWNTIYF. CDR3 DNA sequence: TGTGCCAGCAGTTTAGTTTGGAACACCATATATTTT.